Listed below are T cell receptor beta chains from one sample, sequenced in a study of T cells in Graves' hyperthyroidism and ophthalmopathy. From the multiplex PCR reads, TCRdb called clonotypes with MiXCR, one entry per CDR3 protein. The repertoire holds approximately 420,000 distinct CDR3 sequences, with approximately 15% as singletons. Material: blood. The receptors derive from a woman under 30 with Graves' hyperthyroidism. Both conserved end residues are part of each CDR3. The D gene is left open where the match is weak. Size is omitted from some rows. Given values are once, few, many or a class for expanded clones.

>TRBJ2-7|many|TRBV28|TRBD1
TGTGCCAGCAGTCCCCGGACAGGAACTACAAGCTCCTACGAGCAGTACTTC
CASSPRTGTTSSYEQYF
>TRBJ2-1|many|TRBV18|NA
TGTGCCAGCTCACCGATTCGGGGGGCAGACGGCGATGAGCAGTTCTTC
CASSPIRGADGDEQFF
>TRBJ2-7|many|TRBV13|NA
TGTGCCAGCAGCTTGACAGGCGCGAGTGAGCAGTACTTC
CASSLTGASEQYF
>TRBJ2-5|NA|TRBV29-1|TRBD2
TGCAGCGTCGCGGGAGCCCAAGAGACCCAGTACTTC
CSVAGAQETQYF
>TRBJ2-1|many|TRBV6-2/TRBV6-3|NA
TGTGCCAGCAAAGATACTAGTTACAATGAGCAGTTCTTC
CASKDTSYNEQFF
>TRBJ1-2|NA|TRBV20-1|NA
TGCAGTGCTAGCCACGGGAGAGGAGGCTACACCTTC
CSASHGRGGYTF
>TRBJ2-5|many|TRBV6-2/TRBV6-3|NA
TGTGCCAGCAGTTACGAAGCGGGGACATCCCAAGAGACCCAGTACTTC
CASSYEAGTSQETQYF
>TRBJ2-2|few|TRBV6-1|NA
TGTGCCAGCATCTCGGCCAACACCGGGGAGCTGTTTTTT
CASISANTGELFF
>TRBJ2-1|many|TRBV12-3/TRBV12-4|NA
TGTGCCAGCAGTTTCCCAGGGTGGGGGGCCCCCAATGAGCAGTTCTTC
CASSFPGWGAPNEQFF
>TRBJ2-5|many|TRBV28|NA
TGTGCCAGCAGTCCACCCGTGGGGCAGGGGGGGACCCAGTACTTC
CASSPPVGQGGTQYF
>TRBJ2-3|NA|TRBV9|TRBD1
TGTGCCAGCAGCGTAGACACAGGGGCATCAGGACAAGATACGCAGTATTTT
CASSVDTGASGQDTQYF
>TRBJ1-1|few|TRBV20-1|NA
TGCAGTGCTAGAGACTCCAAGGGGCCCGTTGAAGCTTTCTTT
CSARDSKGPVEAFF
>TRBJ2-5|many|TRBV28|TRBD2
TGTGCCAGCAGGGGGACTAGCGTTGAGACCCAGTACTTC
CASRGTSVETQYF
>TRBJ2-7|many|TRBV5-1|NA
TGCGCCAGCAGCTTTGAAGGGAACGAGCAGTACTTC
CASSFEGNEQYF
>TRBJ1-6|once|TRBV18|NA
TGTGCCAGCTCAACCTCGGACTCCCTCTCACCCCTCCACTTT
CASSTSDSLSPLHF
>TRBJ1-4|NA|TRBV28|NA
TGTGCCAGCAGTCTCCCGGGACCGGGTGGTGAAAAACTGTTTTTT
CASSLPGPGGEKLFF
>TRBJ2-1|many|TRBV30|NA
TGTGCCTGGAGCTCCCTAGGTATAGCGGTTGATTACAATGAGCAGTTCTTC
CAWSSLGIAVDYNEQFF
>TRBJ1-5|many|TRBV6-2/TRBV6-3|NA
TGTGCCAGCAGTTACTATCGGGACACGAACTTTGGTCAGCCCCAGCATTTT
CASSYYRDTNFGQPQHF
>TRBJ1-1|many|TRBV20-1|NA
TGCAGTGCTTCCAAGGGGGTGAACACTGAAGCTTTCTTT
CSASKGVNTEAFF
>TRBJ2-5|many|TRBV27|TRBD2
TGTGCCAGCGGACGTTCTAGCGGGAGTTTAGAGACCCAGTACTTC
CASGRSSGSLETQYF
>TRBJ2-1|many|TRBV28|TRBD2
TGTGCCAGCAGTTTATTGGATAAGACTAGCGGGAAGTCGGGAGCCTACAATGAGCAGTTCTTC
CASSLLDKTSGKSGAYNEQFF
>TRBJ2-1|many|TRBV7-8|TRBD2
TGTGCCAGCAGCTTAGATCCTAGCGGGAGCTCCTACAATGAGCAGTTCTTC
CASSLDPSGSSYNEQFF
>TRBJ1-2|many|TRBV30|NA
TGTGCCTGGAGTGTACAACCTAACTATGGCTACACCTTC
CAWSVQPNYGYTF
>TRBJ2-7|few|TRBV27|TRBD1
TGTGCCAGCAGTCCAGGGACAGTGGGGATCTACGAGCAGTACTTC
CASSPGTVGIYEQYF
>TRBJ1-2|few|TRBV7-2|NA
TGTGCCAGCAGCTTAGACAAGGAGTTCTATGGCTACACCTTC
CASSLDKEFYGYTF
>TRBJ1-2|NA|TRBV3-1|NA
TGTGCCAGCAGCCAAATCCAAGTCGGTGACATCACTAACTATGGCTACACCTTC
CASSQIQVGDITNYGYTF
>TRBJ2-5|many|TRBV6-1|NA
TGTGCCAGCATAGCGGTGCAAGAGACCCAGTACTTC
CASIAVQETQYF
>TRBJ2-6|few|TRBV4-1|TRBD2
TGCGCCAGCAGCCAAGTAGCCGGGAGGTCTGGGGCCAACGTCCTGACTTTC
CASSQVAGRSGANVLTF
>TRBJ1-6|NA|TRBV6-2/TRBV6-3|NA
TGTGCCAGCAGTGGGGTTGGCTATTCACCCCTCCACTTT
CASSGVGYSPLHF
>TRBJ2-1|many|TRBV7-2|NA
TGTGCCAGCAGCTTCCGGCAGCCCAAGGGTAAGCAGTTCTTC
CASSFRQPKGKQFF
>TRBJ2-1|many|TRBV7-2|TRBD2
TGTGCCAGCAGCAAACGACGAGGGGGACTAGCGGTCGACAATGAGCAGTTCTTC
CASSKRRGGLAVDNEQFF
>TRBJ2-1|many|TRBV7-2|TRBD2
TGTGCCAGCAGCTTTGTAGCGGGAGAGGGCAATGAGCAGTTCTTC
CASSFVAGEGNEQFF
>TRBJ2-2|many|TRBV6-2/TRBV6-3|NA
TGTGCCAGCAGTTACACCGCGGGACGCGGTGGCGGGGAGCTGTTTTTT
CASSYTAGRGGGELFF
>TRBJ1-5|many|TRBV28|NA
TGTGCCAGCAGTATGCAGGGTAGGAGCAATCAGCCCCAGCATTTT
CASSMQGRSNQPQHF
>TRBJ2-3|NA|TRBV14|NA
TGTGCCAGCAGCCGACGAACCTTAGCAGCTACTAGCACAGATACGCAGTATTTT
CASSRRTLAATSTDTQYF
>TRBJ2-1|many|TRBV27|TRBD1
TGTGCCAGCAGTTACCGGGACAGCTACAATGAGCAGTTCTTC
CASSYRDSYNEQFF
>TRBJ2-3|many|TRBV29-1|TRBD2
TGCAGCGCAGGACTAGACTCCACAGATACGCAGTATTTT
CSAGLDSTDTQYF
>TRBJ2-7|NA|TRBV20-1|TRBD2
TGCAGTGCTTTACGGGGGGTAGTCACCGACGAGCAGTACTTC
CSALRGVVTDEQYF
>TRBJ1-1|few|TRBV20-1|TRBD1
TGCAGTGCGGAGAAGACAGGGGGCGGCGAAGCTTTCTTT
CSAEKTGGGEAFF
>TRBJ2-7|NA|TRBV5-5|NA
TGTGCCAGCAGTCGAGCCACGGGGCTTTACGTCAGCGACTACGAGCAGTACTTC
CASSRATGLYVSDYEQYF
>TRBJ2-7|few|TRBV7-2|TRBD1
TGTGCCAGCAGCTTATACCGGACAGGGTCCTACGAGCAGTACTTC
CASSLYRTGSYEQYF
>TRBJ2-5|many|TRBV3-1|NA
TGTGCCAGCAGCCAAGACCTGGGCCCGACGGGGACCCAGTACTTC
CASSQDLGPTGTQYF